Reported below is one TCR beta chain. The antigen remains unidentified. The data are from a study of CD8 T cells in Susac syndrome. Random hexamers were used to reverse transcribe the RNA input (about 0.45 to 1 ug). The authors amplified TCR beta CDR3 across 54 Vbeta and 13 Jbeta using immunoSEQ multiplex PCR. TCRdb passed the immunoSEQ multiplex PCR reads through MiXCR, listing each CDR3 protein once. Here the sample spans about 140,000 distinct CDR3 sequences, 94% being singletons. Sequencing of TCR beta was carried out in blood CD8+ and CD4+ T cells. Study-wide points: The TCR sequencing and HLA analysis in the study involved a relatively small number of individuals, as the study acknowledged.

The V end lost 0 bases, the J end lost 1 base, and 12 bases lay between the germline ends. CDR3 size: 16 residues. Germline lookup yields CDR1 SEHNR and CDR2 FQNEAQ (reference sequence). The sequence was collected from a human donor in good health. The chain employs TRBV7-9 and TRBJ2-5, with D possibly TRBD1 on 5 matching bases. The material sequenced was CD4+ T cells from PBMCs. The CDR3 bases are TGTGCCAGCAGCTTAGCGGAAGGGGATTTCCAAGAGACCCAGTACTTC. As protein: CASSLAEGDFQETQYF.